This TCR beta chain was found in a study of T cell changes during pregnancy in multiple sclerosis. Only in-frame clones appear in the TCRdb table, and some are missing; sequencing was by immunoSEQ multiplex PCR. The sample shows some 74,000 clones, roughly 92% of them seen only once. This CDR3 spans 17 amino acids. Per the germline V gene, CDR1 is SGHVS and CDR2 is FQNEAQ. With respect to this clone: Relative to the germline gene, one junction end is altered; a read error may explain this.

V is TRBV7-8 and J is TRBJ1-6; TRBD1 might be the D (6 bases). The TCR comes from a female donor in good health, enrolled as a control in a pregnancy study. The sequences come from peripheral blood, collected after pregnancy. DNA for the CDR3: TGTGCCAGCAGCCTAGCGACAGGATCCCTCTATAATTCACCCCTCCACTTT. It translates to CASSLATGSLYNSPLHF.